This record covers a single T cell receptor (beta chain). These data come from a study of blood T cell repertoires in COVID-19. Study background: Acute-phase and convalescent COVID-19 samples originated in the United States, Italy and Spain. The analysed material was cDNA or gDNA that came from T cells, B-cell-depleted T cells, or PBMCs.

Germline V gene sequence: CDR1 SGHVS, CDR2 FQNEAQ. The CDR3 spans 15 residues. Germline trimming cut 5 bases from V and 0 bases from J; bases unmatched to any gene: 5. Methods used by the authors: For nucleated cells, counts were estimated from reference gene primer amplification. Some clones are missing from TCRdb's copy, which holds only in-frame ones; the method was immunoSEQ multiplex PCR. V, J and clone size reflect that table, while D and trimming were determined from the DNA. The sample contains around 210,000 clones, around four fifths of which appear only once. The Seattle site enrolled patients during active infection and followed them longitudinally.

This rearrangement joins TRBV7-8 to TRBJ1-2; TRBD1 aligns across 8 bases. This receptor was identified in a man in his fifties or sixties with COVID-19, enrolled during active disease. The source material was peripheral blood. CDR3 protein: CASSLGQVANYGYTF. The CDR3 region has the DNA TGTGCCAGCAGCCTGGGACAGGTAGCTAACTATGGCTACACCTTC.